A selection of T cell receptor beta chains follows, all from one sample in a study of T cells expressing NK-cell markers. TCRdb reprocessed the 5' RACE reads and keeps a single row for each CDR3 protein, giving no DNA. The sample has about 440,000 distinct CDR3 sequences; the top ten hold about 7.1%. Sequencing input: blood T cells: a sorted CD56 or NKG2C T cell subset, CD4+ or CD8+ T cells, or bulk PBMC T cells (not recorded which). The receptors shown here come from a woman aged 18-70 years in good health. CDR3s include the opening cysteine and the closing phenylalanine or tryptophan. Fields, in order: V gene, J gene, CDR3 protein.

TRBV28	TRBJ2-5	CASSMHLAGGSETQYF
TRBV7-2	TRBJ2-2	CASSQGVGELFF
TRBV29-1	TRBJ2-1	CSTRPSANEQFF
TRBV15	TRBJ2-1	CATSRGGGLTYNEQFF
TRBV7-2	TRBJ2-1	CASSLVTSNNEQFF
TRBV7-2	TRBJ2-3	CASSPGTVYTDTQYF
TRBV7-2	TRBJ2-5	CASSLGLAGGQETQYF
TRBV4-3	TRBJ2-1	CASSPLGQAHNEQFF
TRBV5-4	TRBJ1-2	CASSLGLGQPGRGYTF
TRBV12-3/TRBV12-4	TRBJ1-3	CASSHRISSGNTIYF
TRBV29-1	TRBJ2-1	CTAYTSGGYNEQFF
TRBV5-1	TRBJ1-4	CASSSSSGQGEKLFF
TRBV20-1	TRBJ2-5	CSAWDRGSETQYF
TRBV18	TRBJ2-2	CASSPADTGELFF
TRBV4-3	TRBJ2-2	CASSLQQGAWTGELFF
TRBV6-2/TRBV6-3	TRBJ2-1	CASSYLGTEQFF
TRBV7-9	TRBJ1-1	CASSPSKGGYMNTEAFF
TRBV6-2/TRBV6-3	TRBJ2-2	CASKASGGELFF
TRBV11-2	TRBJ2-3	CASSRRGRVGSLGADTQYF
TRBV11-2	TRBJ1-1	CASSLVGENTEAFF
TRBV27	TRBJ2-5	CASTQAGSETQYF
TRBV7-6	TRBJ1-1	CASSLWSAGEEAFF
TRBV6-2/TRBV6-3	TRBJ2-2	CASSSHLPTGELFF
TRBV7-2	TRBJ2-7	CASSLFLAGDYEQYF
TRBV5-6	TRBJ2-1	CASSWGPSSYNEQFF
TRBV4-3	TRBJ1-5	CASSQGLPGQPQHF
TRBV6-4	TRBJ2-3	CASSASGTGPDTQYF
TRBV4-3	TRBJ1-2	CASSQVRGGPGGYTF
TRBV27	TRBJ2-4	CATSDSSKNIQYF
TRBV7-2	TRBJ2-3	CASSRRIAGGADTQYF
TRBV19	TRBJ1-4	CASSPSTVFNEKLFF
TRBV20-1	TRBJ1-2	CSARGKGREGSSHYGYTF
TRBV5-1	TRBJ1-1	CASSSPGWNPMNTEAFF
TRBV20-1	TRBJ2-7	CSAKGEAYEQYF
TRBV29-1	TRBJ2-3	CSASAVGQGADTQYF
TRBV20-1	TRBJ1-6	CSALAWEGAYNSPLHF
TRBV12-3/TRBV12-4	TRBJ2-1	CASTLGGRQFF
TRBV20-1	TRBJ2-5	CSARDGRGVAETQYF
TRBV5-1	TRBJ2-3	CASSQVRGGTDTQYF
TRBV6-1	TRBJ2-3	CASSARGSTDTQYF
TRBV29-1	TRBJ2-3	CSVDRETSGVRDTQYF
TRBV6-5	TRBJ2-1	CASSSPGRGSYNEQFF
TRBV12-3/TRBV12-4	TRBJ2-4	CASSHYSLAKNIQYF
TRBV18	TRBJ2-7	CASSQTSGTSYEQYF
TRBV20-1	TRBJ2-7	CSAHRTHVGYEQYF
TRBV5-1	TRBJ2-1	CASSLGDLLSYNEQFF
TRBV20-1	TRBJ2-7	CSAQTRLASYEQYF
TRBV7-2	TRBJ1-6	CASSIRGTSNSPLHF
TRBV4-1	TRBJ1-6	CASSQGDRDNSPLHF
TRBV29-1	TRBJ2-3	CSEAGDISGTDTQYF
TRBV4-1	TRBJ1-1	CASSQTGSGSTEAFF
TRBV13	TRBJ2-5	CASSRDRTVQETQYF
TRBV10-3	TRBJ1-1	CAISVGETEAFF
TRBV4-3	TRBJ2-1	CASSNQGLAGEGEQFF